Listed here is a single TCR beta chain. Version v3.0 of the immunoSEQ assay ran at survey level. Only in-frame clones appear in the TCRdb table, and some are missing; sequencing was by immunoSEQ multiplex PCR. The table lists about 21,000 clones, roughly 84% of them singletons. This sample is part of a study of long-term antiretroviral therapy in people with HIV. This CDR3 region has 17 residues. Trimming cost V 3 bases and J 2 bases; bases outside gene matches: 8. Germline lookup yields CDR1 SEHNR and CDR2 FQNEAQ (reference sequence). Every single participant having HIV got treatment inside the United States.

The chain recombines TRBV7-9 with TRBJ2-7; 12 bases fit TRBD2. The sample was unsorted PBMCs, taken 0.2 years before starting antiretroviral therapy. This TCR was recovered from a young man with HIV. The CDR3 region has the DNA TGTGCCAGCAGCTTCCCCGGACTAGCGGGAAATCCCTACGAGCAGTACTTC. It specifies CASSFPGLAGNPYEQYF.